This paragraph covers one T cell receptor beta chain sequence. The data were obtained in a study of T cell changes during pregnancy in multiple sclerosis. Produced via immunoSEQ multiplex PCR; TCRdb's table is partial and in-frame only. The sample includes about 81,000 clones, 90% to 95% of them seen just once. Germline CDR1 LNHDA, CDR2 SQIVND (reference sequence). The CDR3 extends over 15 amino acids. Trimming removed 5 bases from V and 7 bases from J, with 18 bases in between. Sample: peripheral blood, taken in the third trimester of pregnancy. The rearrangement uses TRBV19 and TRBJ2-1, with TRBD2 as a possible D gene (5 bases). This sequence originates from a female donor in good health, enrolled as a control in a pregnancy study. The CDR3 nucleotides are TGTGCCAGTAGTCCCCGGACTCTCCTTTTTAATGAGCAGTTCTTC. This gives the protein CASSPRTLLFNEQFF. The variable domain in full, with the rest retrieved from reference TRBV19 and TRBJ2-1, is DGGITQSPKYLFRKEGQNVTLSCEQNLNHDAMYWYRQDPGQGLRLIYYSQIVNDFQKGDIAEGYSVSREKKESFPLTVTSAQKNPTAFYLCASSPRTLLFNEQFFGPGTRLTVL.